A single T cell receptor (beta chain) is shown here with its context. Peripheral blood CD8+ and CD4+ T cells were profiled by TCR beta sequencing. Controls matched for sex and age were healthy donors. This sample is part of a study of CD8 T cells in Susac syndrome. J lost 5 bases, V lost 0 bases, and 4 bases had no gene match. This CDR3 is 14 amino acids long. Germline V gene data show CDR1 as SGHRS and CDR2 as YFSETQ. Reverse transcription of about 0.45 to 1 ug RNA used random hexamers. Coverage of TCR beta CDR3 amplification by immunoSEQ multiplex PCR extended to 54 Vbeta and 13 Jbeta. TCRdb re-called the immunoSEQ multiplex PCR reads with MiXCR, one entry per CDR3 protein. The sample holds about 70,000 distinct CDR3 sequences; approximately 95% are singletons and the top ten take roughly 0.22%.

Sequences were obtained from CD8+ T cells from PBMCs. This clonotype was obtained from a human donor in good health. This sequence joins TRBV5-1 and TRBJ2-5, with 7 bases matching TRBD2. This CDR3 reads CASSLAGGLETQYF. The CDR3 DNA reads as TGCGCCAGCAGCTTGGCGGGGGGTTTGGAGACCCAGTACTTC.